The 19 T cell receptor beta chains in this list originate from one sample, sequenced in a study of OX40 agonist ivuxolimab in advanced cancers. Data came from immunoSEQ multiplex PCR; TCRdb stores just in-frame clones and leaves some out. The table lists roughly 87,000 clones, roughly 89% of them singletons. The sample consisted of CD4+ or CD8+ T cells sorted from blood, taken in a trial of the OX40 agonist ivuxolimab. These receptors were taken from an adult with an advanced solid tumor such as melanoma, head and neck, liver or kidney cancer.

V usage is TRBV30 and J usage is TRBJ1-2, with TRBD1 matching 8 bases. The CDR3 spans 13 residues. Germline CDR1 and CDR2: GTSNPN and SVGIG (reference sequence). With V trimmed by 1 base and J by 6 bases, 4 bases remained unmatched. CDR3 region: CAWSEGTGHGYTF. Here the CDR3 DNA reads TGTGCCTGGAGTGAGGGGACAGGACATGGCTACACCTTC.

The chain combines TRBV19 with TRBJ1-1, with 8 bases identical to TRBD1. This CDR3 comprises 14 residues. With V trimmed by 5 bases and J by 3 bases, 5 bases remained unmatched. The germline V gene encodes CDR1 LNHDA and CDR2 SQIVND (reference sequence). CDR3 bases: TGTGCCAGTAGTGTACAGGGGGGACACACTGAAGCTTTCTTT. This translates into CASSVQGGHTEAFF.

The chain couples TRBV5-6 to TRBJ1-5, with TRBD1 matching 10 bases. CDR3 size: 14 residues. Trimming at V came to 3 bases and at J to 7 bases, leaving 4 bases not matched to a gene. Germline CDR1 and CDR2: SGHDT and YYEEEE. As DNA, the CDR3 is TGTGCCAGCAGCTCCGGGACAGGGGTGCAGCCCCAGCATTTT. It is translated as CASSSGTGVQPQHF.

The chain joins TRBV4-3 to TRBJ2-7; D may match TRBD1 or TRBD2 (5 bases each). The CDR3 sequence is 16 residues long. Germline CDR1 LGHNA, CDR2 YSLEER. Trimming took 3 bases from V and 3 from J, leaving 18 bases between them. The CDR3 spells CASSQGPGTDFYEQYF. As DNA, the CDR3 is TGCGCCAGCAGCCAGGGACCCGGGACGGATTTCTACGAGCAGTACTTC.

CDR3 nucleotides: TGCGCCAGCAGCTTGTTTGGAGATACGCAGTATTTT. As protein: CASSLFGDTQYF. The chain uses TRBV5-1 and TRBJ2-3; D is unclear. The CDR3 has 12 residues. Germline V gives CDR1 SGHRS, CDR2 YFSETQ. V shed 1 base and J shed 5 bases, with 5 bases lying between them.

This clone was recorded once. The chain carries TRBV19 and TRBJ2-1, with D tentatively TRBD1 (6 bases). Looked up from germline, CDR1 is LNHDA and CDR2 is SQIVND (reference sequence). The germline V and J ends were trimmed by 10 bases and 3 bases, with 19 bases remaining between them. This CDR3 has 15 residues. The CDR3 nucleotides read TGTGCCACGAGAGGGGGTACAGGGAACTACAATGAGCAGTTCTTC. It yields the protein CATRGGTGNYNEQFF.

The chain has TRBV6-8 and TRBJ2-7, with D hard to call. This CDR3 is built from 11 residues. Germline values: CDR1 MNHGY, CDR2 SAAAGT. Trimming took off 6 bases at V and 5 bases at J, with 8 bases between the two ends. This CDR3 is CASRIADEQYV. The CDR3 nucleotides are TGTGCCAGCAGGATTGCCGACGAGCAGTACGTC.

The chain joins TRBV6-6 to TRBJ2-1, with 7 bases fitting TRBD2. V lost 7 bases and J lost 10; bases outside the gene matches: 19. The CDR3 contains 16 residues. Germline V CDR1 and CDR2: MNHNY, SVGAGI (reference sequence). DNA for the CDR3: TGTGCCAGCACTCTATCGGTAGCGGGCCTCGGGACGGAGCAGTTCTTC. It yields the protein CASTLSVAGLGTEQFF.

The rearrangement links TRBV6-5 to TRBJ2-7; 8 nucleotides line up with TRBD1. Germline V gene data show CDR1 as MNHEY and CDR2 as SVGAGI. The V and J ends lost 4 bases and 1 base, in that order; junction bases with no gene match: 6. The CDR3 runs to 15 residues. The CDR3 reads CASSSPRQGSYEQYF. The CDR3 nucleotides are TGTGCCAGCAGTTCTCCCCGACAGGGGTCCTACGAGCAGTACTTC.

This chain joins TRBV4-1 and TRBJ1-1; the D is unclear. V was trimmed by 1 base and J by 8 bases, leaving 14 bases between them. Germline values: CDR1 MGHRA, CDR2 YSYEKL. The CDR3 length is 14 residues. The CDR3 sequence is CASSQVLVPWEAFF. CDR3 in DNA: TGCGCCAGCAGCCAAGTCCTGGTCCCGTGGGAAGCTTTCTTT.

This clone is a singleton in its sample. CDR3 amino acids: CASSDSGGVTDTQYF. The CDR3 DNA follows: TGTGCCAGCAGCGATAGCGGGGGAGTCACAGATACGCAGTATTTT. The chain employs TRBV5-4 and TRBJ2-3; 9 bases agree with TRBD2. The CDR3 sequence is 15 residues long. V lost 4 bases to trimming and J lost 2 bases; unmatched junction nucleotides: 5. Germline CDR1 reads SGHNT; CDR2 reads YYREEE (reference sequence).

CDR3 region: CASSEGQAFPYGYTF. CDR3 nucleotide sequence: TGTGCCAGCAGCGAGGGACAGGCCTTCCCCTATGGCTACACCTTC. The chain combines TRBV13 with TRBJ1-2; TRBD1 aligns across 8 bases. Germline trimming cut 5 bases from V and 4 bases from J; bases unmatched to any gene: 9. CDR1 PRHDT and CDR2 FYEKMQ come from the germline V gene (reference sequence). The CDR3 is 15 amino acids.

This clone was found once. The rearrangement joins TRBV11-3 to TRBJ2-3; D ambiguous. V was pared by 3 bases and J by 5 bases, with 9 bases between. From germline, CDR1 is SGHNT and CDR2 YENEEA. This CDR3 has 13 amino acids. The DNA for the CDR3 is TGTGCCAGCAGCTTGATTTTCGGAGATACGCAGTATTTT. Translated: CASSLIFGDTQYF.

This clone has just a few counts. This chain uses TRBV7-6 with TRBJ1-5, with D unresolved. CDR1 and CDR2 (germline): SGHVS, FNYEAQ. This CDR3 is built from 12 residues. The ends were cut back, 6 bases at V and 9 bases at J, with 12 bases in the middle. CDR3 sequence (DNA): TGTGCCAGCAGTCTATACGGGATGCCCCAGCATTTT. Translated: CASSLYGMPQHF.

The V call is TRBV6-1, the J call TRBJ1-6; no definite D call. CDR3 length: 12 amino acids. CDR1 and CDR2 from the germline V gene are MNHNS and SASEGT. Trimming took off 3 bases at V and 9 bases at J, with 6 bases between the two ends. The CDR3 protein is CASSEGISPLHF. CDR3 DNA: TGTGCCAGCAGTGAGGGTATTTCACCCCTCCACTTT.

The rearrangement joins TRBV9 to TRBJ2-7, with 7 bases fitting TRBD1. This CDR3 comprises 17 residues. The trim removed 3 bases at V and 4 bases at J, leaving 16 bases unmatched. CDR1 is SGDLS, CDR2 YYNGEE, per germline. The CDR3 DNA reads as TGTGCCAGCAGCGACCCCCTCTCTAGGGACAGCCCTTACGAGCAGTACTTC. It encodes CASSDPLSRDSPYEQYF.

The V and J genes are TRBV7-8 and TRBJ2-7, with no clear D. The germline gives CDR1 SGHVS, CDR2 FQNEAQ. The V gene lost 1 base and the J gene lost 2 bases, with 9 bases spanning the gap. The CDR3 sequence is 14 residues long. The DNA for the CDR3 is TGTGCCAGCAGCTTAGTTGGCAGAACCTACGAGCAGTACTTC. Amino acids: CASSLVGRTYEQYF.

The rearrangement uses TRBV14 and TRBJ2-1, with D perhaps matching TRBD1 (5 bases). The V gene's germline CDR1 is SGHDN and CDR2 FVKESK. There are 12 residues in the CDR3. Trimming removed 4 bases at V and 4 bases at J, with 5 bases between. The CDR3 is CASSPGYNEQFF. DNA of the CDR3: TGTGCCAGCAGCCCAGGGTACAATGAGCAGTTCTTC.

This rearrangement joins TRBV6-5 to TRBJ2-7; 9 bases map to TRBD2. The CDR3 is made up of 15 amino acids. Germline-derived CDR1 and CDR2 are MNHEY and SVGAGI. After removal of 3 bases from V and 2 bases from J, the junction contained 5 bases not matched to a gene. DNA for the CDR3: TGTGCCAGCAGTTATGGGGCTAGCGGGGCCTACGAGCAGTACTTC. Protein: CASSYGASGAYEQYF.